This TCR beta chain was documented in a study of CD8+ T cells in alopecia areata. About the research overall: Treatment of the treated patients consisted of oral tofacitinib, 5 to 10 mg twice daily.

Germline V lookup: CDR1 SQVTM, CDR2 ANQGSEA. The CDR3 sequence is 13 residues long. V was pared by 7 bases and J by 0 bases, with 13 bases between. Extracted RNA was reverse transcribed, and the resulting cDNA served as sequencing template. Using immunoSEQ multiplex PCR, the repertoire was profiled, and TCRdb retains in-frame clones only, with some absent. The sample holds around 100,000 clones, over 75% seen once. There are a few counts of this clone. Indicated treatment: oral pan-JAK inhibitor, 5-10 mg twice daily. The chain combines TRBV29-1 with TRBJ2-7; D may be TRBD2 (5 bases). This sequence was found in a human donor with alopecia areata. The starting material was CD8+ T cells sorted from blood, obtained at approximately week 31, from a patient treated with tofacitinib. The CDR3 nucleotides read TGCAGCGCGGTCCTGAGGGCCTCCTACGAGCAGTACTTC. As protein: CSAVLRASYEQYF.